This TCR beta chain was recorded in a study of shared clonotypes between healthy human individuals. Study context: The study used three CD4 naive, three CD4 memory, two CD8 naive and one CD8 memory plate per donor.

A remark on this clone: This same CDR3 is encoded by further DNA sequences in the sample.

A deep-level run was used for the assay. The table came from immunoSEQ multiplex PCR; TCRdb's copy has only in-frame clones and leaves some out. This sample carries some 2.1 million clones, approximately 95% of them seen once, and the ten largest clones take about 1.1%. The V gene end was trimmed by 0 bases and the J gene end by 3 bases; junction bases not matched to a gene: 0. Germline V CDR1 and CDR2: MNHNY, SVGAGI (reference sequence). There are 14 residues in the CDR3. Cells designated naive CD8 were CD45RO-negative and were positively selected for CCR7, with terminally differentiated effector memory CD45RA+ cells excluded. The healthy adult donors were HIV-negative and reported no recent acute infections or vaccinations. The donors were all Caucasian adults (living in Nashville, Tennessee).

This rearrangement joins TRBV6-6 to TRBJ2-7; 9 positions agree with TRBD1. This TCR came from a man in his late teens or twenties in good health. Source material: naive CD8+ T cells sorted from blood. The CDR3 DNA reads as TGTGCCAGCAGTTACTCGACAGGGGGCTACGAGCAGTACTTC. Encoded protein: CASSYSTGGYEQYF.